These T cell receptor beta chains were read from a single sample in a study of circulating and synovial CD4+ cells in juvenile arthritis. TCRdb keeps only in-frame clones here, not all; method: immunoSEQ multiplex PCR. The top ten hold approximately 0.18% of the sample, which has under 35,000 clones, 95% seen once. Sequences were obtained from CD4+ T cells from blood. The source is a human donor with juvenile idiopathic arthritis. Each CDR3 is given with its conserved first and last residue. The D gene is left open where the match is weak. Rows give clone size only sometimes, using once, few, many, or a class for an expanded clone.

j_gene	d_gene	v_gene	abundance	CDR3nt	CDR3aa
TRBJ2-4	.	TRBV9	.	TGTGCCAGCAGCGTAGCCACGGGGGCCAAAAACATTCAGTACTTC	CASSVATGAKNIQYF
TRBJ1-3	.	TRBV5-6	few	TGTGCCAGCAGCTTACCTAACTCTGGAAACACCATATATTTT	CASSLPNSGNTIYF
TRBJ2-7	.	TRBV9	.	TGTGCCAGCGAAAGCGTAGGGGCGAGAGGCGAGCAGTACTTC	CASESVGARGEQYF
TRBJ2-5	.	TRBV6-1	once	TGTGCCAGCAGTGATTCAGGGATGGAGACCCAGTACTTC	CASSDSGMETQYF
TRBJ1-5	TRBD1	TRBV30	.	TGTGCCTGGAATACAGGGGGCGCCGGCCAGCCCCAGCATTTT	CAWNTGGAGQPQHF
TRBJ2-7	.	TRBV18	once	TGTGCCAGCTCACCATCCACGGGAACCCCTTACGAGCAGTACTTC	CASSPSTGTPYEQYF
TRBJ1-4	.	TRBV9	.	TGTGCCAGCAGCGTAGAACAGAGTAATGAAAAACTGTTTTTT	CASSVEQSNEKLFF
TRBJ2-7	TRBD2	TRBV5-4	.	TGTGCCAGCAGCTTGGGAGCGGGAGTTATTTCCTACGAGCAGTACTTC	CASSLGAGVISYEQYF
TRBJ2-7	TRBD2	TRBV9	.	TGTGCCAGCAGCGTAGTAGCGGGGGGGCCCTACGAGCAGTACTTC	CASSVVAGGPYEQYF
TRBJ2-1	.	TRBV5-1	.	TGCGCCAGCAGCTCAGGGGGCGGCGGGAGCTCCTACAATGAGCAGTTCTTC	CASSSGGGGSSYNEQFF
TRBJ1-1	.	TRBV14	few	TGTGCCAGCAGCTTCCGGGACATGAACACTGAAGCTTTCTTT	CASSFRDMNTEAFF
TRBJ2-5	TRBD1	TRBV18	.	TGTGCCAGCTCAGACAGGGGAGGAGAGACCCAGTACTTC	CASSDRGGETQYF
TRBJ2-3	.	TRBV2	.	TGTGCCAGCAGTGAGCCCCTACGCACAGATACGCAGTATTTT	CASSEPLRTDTQYF
TRBJ2-3	.	TRBV5-4	.	TGTGCCAGCAGCTCCCTTGCGGCAGGGGGCACAGATACGCAGTATTTT	CASSSLAAGGTDTQYF
TRBJ2-7	TRBD1	TRBV6-5	.	TGTGCCAGCAGACTCGGACAGGGCTCCTACGAGCAGTACTTC	CASRLGQGSYEQYF
TRBJ1-1	.	TRBV5-1	.	TGCGCCAGCAGCTTACAACGAACGGATCGCGGAGGGTTTTACACTGAAGCTTTCTTT	CASSLQRTDRGGFYTEAFF